Listed below are T cell receptor beta chains from one sample, sequenced in a study of T-cell reconstitution after alpha-beta-depleted transplantation in children. TCRdb fed the PCR reads into MiXCR, producing one record per CDR3 protein. The table records hundreds of thousands of distinct CDR3 sequences, 13% of them present only once. Source: PBMCs, mostly from graft donor cells, taken 360 days after TCRalphabeta/CD19-depleted stem cell transplant. These TCRs come from a male patient younger than 18 who had a stem cell transplant for acute myeloid leukemia, so the T cells may come from the graft donor. CDR3s include the opening cysteine and the closing phenylalanine or tryptophan. A D gene is named only where the DNA matches it firmly. Size tells how often a clone was seen (once, few, many) or the class of an expanded clone, and some rows leave it out.

-	TRBV9	TRBD2	TRBJ2-2	TGTGCCAGCAGCGTAGAGGGACTAGGATACACCGGGGAGCTGTTTTTT	CASSVEGLGYTGELFF
few	TRBV3-1	-	TRBJ2-1	TGTGCCAGCAGCCAAGTTTTATCTACTGGCTACTACAATGAGCAGTTCTTC	CASSQVLSTGYYNEQFF
many	TRBV20-1	TRBD2	TRBJ2-1	TGCAGTGCTAGAGGGCGGGCGGGAGCCAGCTCCTACAATGAGCAGTTCTTC	CSARGRAGASSYNEQFF
many	TRBV30	-	TRBJ2-5	TGTGCCTGGAGTGTACTAGGGGCCAACCAAGAGACCCAGTACTTC	CAWSVLGANQETQYF
few	TRBV18	-	TRBJ2-7	TGTGCCAGCTCACCCCCTCGCGGTGTGTGGGCAGGCGAGCAGTACTTC	CASSPPRGVWAGEQYF
-	TRBV6-2/TRBV6-3	-	TRBJ2-2	TGTGCCAGCAGAGACCCTGGGGCCCAGGCCGCCGGGGAGCTGTTTTTT	CASRDPGAQAAGELFF
-	TRBV28	TRBD2	TRBJ2-1	TGTGCCACCACATCTTGGGGGGGGGTCTCCTACAATGAGCAGTTCTTC	CATTSWGGVSYNEQFF
many	TRBV29-1	-	TRBJ2-3	TGCAGCGTTGTTCGCACAGATACGCAGTATTTT	CSVVRTDTQYF
few	TRBV28	-	TRBJ2-5	TGTGCCAGCAACGTACAGGGCCAAGAGACCCAGTACTTC	CASNVQGQETQYF
many	TRBV3-1	-	TRBJ2-4	TGTGCCAGCAGCCTTGAAGTAGCCAAAAACATTCAGTACTTC	CASSLEVAKNIQYF
-	TRBV2	TRBD2	TRBJ2-2	TGTGCCAGCAGTGAATGGGGAACTAGCGGGAGGGTAAACACCGGGGAGCTGTTTTTT	CASSEWGTSGRVNTGELFF
few	TRBV12-3/TRBV12-4	TRBD1	TRBJ1-1	TGTGCCAGCAGACCGGAGGGGGCGAGGACTGAAGCTTTCTTT	CASRPEGARTEAFF
many	TRBV27	TRBD2	TRBJ2-1	TGTGCTACGACTAGCGGGGAATACAATGAGCAGTTCTTC	CATTSGEYNEQFF
few	TRBV12-3/TRBV12-4	TRBD2	TRBJ2-1	TGTGCCAGCAGCTTCGGGACTAGCGGGACCTACAATGAGCAGTTCTTC	CASSFGTSGTYNEQFF
-	TRBV4-3	-	TRBJ1-5	TGCGCCAGCAGCCAGGGCCTGTATCAGCCCCAGCATTTT	CASSQGLYQPQHF
-	TRBV29-1	-	TRBJ2-4	TGCAGCGTTAGCCCACTAGTGGGGATTTCTGGAAACATTCAGTACTTC	CSVSPLVGISGNIQYF
many	TRBV27	-	TRBJ2-7	TGTGCCAGCAGTTTATGGGGGGCCCGGTACGAGCAGTACTTC	CASSLWGARYEQYF
few	TRBV5-6	TRBD2	TRBJ2-7	TGTGCCAGCACCCCGCGGGTAGCGGGAGGACACGAGCAGTACTTC	CASTPRVAGGHEQYF
many	TRBV6-2/TRBV6-3	TRBD1	TRBJ2-1	TGTGCCAGCAGAAGGACAGGGGGCAATGAGCAGTTCTTC	CASRRTGGNEQFF
-	TRBV2	-	TRBJ2-6	TGTGCCAGCAGTGTAGGGCCGGGGGCTTACGGGGCCAACGTCCTGACTTTC	CASSVGPGAYGANVLTF
-	TRBV6-2/TRBV6-3	-	TRBJ2-1	TGTGCCAGCAGTTACTCAGGCTCTCGGCGGGTTAACAATGAGCAGTTCTTC	CASSYSGSRRVNNEQFF
-	TRBV28	-	TRBJ2-7	TGTGCCAGCAGTACCCGGTCGGAGCAGTACTTC	CASSTRSEQYF
many	TRBV2	TRBD1	TRBJ2-7	TGTGCCAGCAGTGAGACAGGGGGCCACTACGAGCAGTACTTC	CASSETGGHYEQYF
many	TRBV7-6	-	TRBJ1-6	TGTGCCAGCAGCCAAAGCTCCTATAATTCACCCCTCCACTTT	CASSQSSYNSPLHF
-	TRBV20-1	-	TRBJ2-1	TGCAGTGCTTCCGGACTTCGAGAGCAGTTCTTC	CSASGLREQFF
many	TRBV28	-	TRBJ2-5	TGTGCCAGCAGTTTAGGAGGGTGGGGGGAGACCCAGTACTTC	CASSLGGWGETQYF
many	TRBV29-1	-	TRBJ2-1	TGCAGCGTTGCAGGGGCTAGGGGTAATGAGCAGTTCTTC	CSVAGARGNEQFF
-	TRBV4-3	-	TRBJ2-4	TGCGCCAGCAGCACTATTAAGGGCATTCAGTACTTC	CASSTIKGIQYF
-	TRBV6-2/TRBV6-3	TRBD2	TRBJ2-2	TGTGCCAGCAGTACCTGGGGAGGACTAGCTGACACCGGGGAGCTGTTTTTT	CASSTWGGLADTGELFF
few	TRBV11-1	TRBD1	TRBJ2-1	TGTGCCAGCAGGCATGGACAGGGGATCATCCCAACATCGAATGAGCAGTTCTTC	CASRHGQGIIPTSNEQFF
few	TRBV12-3/TRBV12-4	TRBD2	TRBJ2-5	TGTGCCAGCAGTCCCGGCCCCTTAGAAGAGCGGGGGGTGGAGACCCAGTACTTC	CASSPGPLEERGVETQYF
-	TRBV6-2/TRBV6-3	TRBD1	TRBJ1-5	TGTGCCAGCAGTTACCGGACAGGCTACCAAACCAATCAGCCCCAGCATTTT	CASSYRTGYQTNQPQHF
few	TRBV12-3/TRBV12-4	TRBD1	TRBJ1-4	TGTGCCAGCAAGGACAGGGTTGAAGAAAAACTGTTTTTT	CASKDRVEEKLFF
few	TRBV19	-	TRBJ1-1	TGTGCCAGTAGTATCCAGGGCTCCATGAACACTGAAGCTTTCTTT	CASSIQGSMNTEAFF
-	TRBV7-8	TRBD2	TRBJ2-5	TGTGCCAGCAGCCCCACTAGCGGGAGGTGGACCCAGTACTTC	CASSPTSGRWTQYF